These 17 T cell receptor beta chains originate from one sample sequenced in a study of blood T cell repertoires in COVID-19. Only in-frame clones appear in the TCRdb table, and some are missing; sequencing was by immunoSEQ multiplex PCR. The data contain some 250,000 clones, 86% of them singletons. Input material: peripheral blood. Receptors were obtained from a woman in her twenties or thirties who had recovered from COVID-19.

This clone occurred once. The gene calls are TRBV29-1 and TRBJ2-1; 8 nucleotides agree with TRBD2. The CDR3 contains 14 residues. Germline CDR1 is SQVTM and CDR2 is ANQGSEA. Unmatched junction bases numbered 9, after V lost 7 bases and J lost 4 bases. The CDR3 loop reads CSALEASGYNEQFF. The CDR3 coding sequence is TGCAGCGCCCTGGAGGCTAGCGGGTACAATGAGCAGTTCTTC.

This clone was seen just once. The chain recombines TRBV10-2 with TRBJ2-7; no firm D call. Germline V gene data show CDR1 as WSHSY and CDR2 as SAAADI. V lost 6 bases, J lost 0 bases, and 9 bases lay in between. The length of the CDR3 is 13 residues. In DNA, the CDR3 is TGCGCCAGCAGCGCCTCTATCTCCTACGAGCAGTACTTC. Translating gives CASSASISYEQYF.

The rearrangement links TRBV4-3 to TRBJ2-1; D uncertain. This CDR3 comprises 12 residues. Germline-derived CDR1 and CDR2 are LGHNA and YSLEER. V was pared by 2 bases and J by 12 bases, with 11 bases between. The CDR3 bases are TGCGCCAGCAGCCAAACCCGGGTGCGGCAGTTCTTC. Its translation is CASSQTRVRQFF.

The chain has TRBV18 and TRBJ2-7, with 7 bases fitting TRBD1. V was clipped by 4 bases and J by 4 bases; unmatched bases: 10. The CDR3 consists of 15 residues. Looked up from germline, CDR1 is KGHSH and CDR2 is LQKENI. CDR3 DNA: TGTGCCAGCTCACGAATCCGGGACAGACAATACGAGCAGTACTTC. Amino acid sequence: CASSRIRDRQYEQYF.

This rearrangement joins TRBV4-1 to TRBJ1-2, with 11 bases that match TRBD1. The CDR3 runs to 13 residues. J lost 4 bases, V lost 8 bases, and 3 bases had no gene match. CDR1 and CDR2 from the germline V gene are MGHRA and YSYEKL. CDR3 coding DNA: TGCGCCAGCGGACAGGGGGCTGGCTATGGCTACACCTTC. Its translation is CASGQGAGYGYTF.

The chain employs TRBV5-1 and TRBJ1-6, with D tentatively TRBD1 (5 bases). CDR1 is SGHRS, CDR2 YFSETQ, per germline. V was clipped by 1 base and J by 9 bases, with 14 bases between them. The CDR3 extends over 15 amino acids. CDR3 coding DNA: TGCGCCAGCAGCTTGCCCGGCGGGGGAGTTTCACCCCTCCACTTT. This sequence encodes CASSLPGGGVSPLHF.

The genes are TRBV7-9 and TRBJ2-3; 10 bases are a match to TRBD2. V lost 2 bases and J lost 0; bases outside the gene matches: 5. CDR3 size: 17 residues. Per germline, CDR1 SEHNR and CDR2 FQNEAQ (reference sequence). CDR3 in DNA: TGTGCCAGCAGCTTATTTGGACTAGCGGAAAGCACAGATACGCAGTATTTT. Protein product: CASSLFGLAESTDTQYF.

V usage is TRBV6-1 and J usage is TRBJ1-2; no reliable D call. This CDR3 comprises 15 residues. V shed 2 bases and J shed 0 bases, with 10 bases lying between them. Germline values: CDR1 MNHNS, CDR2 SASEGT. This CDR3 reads CASSERSGANYGYTF. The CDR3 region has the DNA TGTGCCAGCAGTGAAAGGAGCGGGGCTAACTATGGCTACACCTTC.

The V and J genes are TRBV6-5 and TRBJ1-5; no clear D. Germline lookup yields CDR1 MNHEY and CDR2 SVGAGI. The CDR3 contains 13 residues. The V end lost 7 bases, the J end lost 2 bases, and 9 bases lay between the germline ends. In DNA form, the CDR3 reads TGTGCCAGCACTCTATTGGGCAATCAGCCCCAGCATTTT. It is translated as CASTLLGNQPQHF.

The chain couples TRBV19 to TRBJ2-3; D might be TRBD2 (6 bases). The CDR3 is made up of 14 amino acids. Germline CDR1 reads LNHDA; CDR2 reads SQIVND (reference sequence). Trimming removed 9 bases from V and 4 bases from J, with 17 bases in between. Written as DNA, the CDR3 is TGTGCCAGGGCAACTACTAGCCCTGCAGATACGCAGTATTTT. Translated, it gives CARATTSPADTQYF.

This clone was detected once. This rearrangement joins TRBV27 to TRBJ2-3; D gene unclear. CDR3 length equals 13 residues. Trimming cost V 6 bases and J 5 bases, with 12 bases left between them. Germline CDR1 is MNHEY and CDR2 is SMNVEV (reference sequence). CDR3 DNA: TGTGCCAGCAGGCGCAGCTCAGGAGATACGCAGTATTTT. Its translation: CASRRSSGDTQYF.

CDR3 residues: CASSMRDYYPGELFF. In DNA form, the CDR3 reads TGTGCCAGCAGCATGAGGGACTATTACCCCGGGGAGCTGTTTTTT. The chain links TRBV9 to TRBJ2-2; 7 bases agree with TRBD2. The germline V gene has CDR1 SGDLS and CDR2 YYNGEE. V dropped 4 bases and J dropped 6; count of bases not matched to a gene: 9. The CDR3 has 15 residues.

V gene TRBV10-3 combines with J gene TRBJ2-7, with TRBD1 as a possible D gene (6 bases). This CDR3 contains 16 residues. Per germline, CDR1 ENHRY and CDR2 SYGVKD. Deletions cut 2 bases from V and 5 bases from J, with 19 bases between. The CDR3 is CAISEPGVAPDNEQYF. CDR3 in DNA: TGTGCCATCAGTGAGCCAGGGGTGGCACCCGATAACGAGCAGTACTTC.

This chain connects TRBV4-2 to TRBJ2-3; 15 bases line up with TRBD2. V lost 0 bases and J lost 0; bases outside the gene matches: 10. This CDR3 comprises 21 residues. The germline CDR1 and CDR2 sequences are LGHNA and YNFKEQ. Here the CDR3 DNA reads TGTGCCAGCAGCCAAGATGTGGGACTAGCGGGGGGCGGACCTAGCACAGATACGCAGTATTTT. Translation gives CASSQDVGLAGGGPSTDTQYF.

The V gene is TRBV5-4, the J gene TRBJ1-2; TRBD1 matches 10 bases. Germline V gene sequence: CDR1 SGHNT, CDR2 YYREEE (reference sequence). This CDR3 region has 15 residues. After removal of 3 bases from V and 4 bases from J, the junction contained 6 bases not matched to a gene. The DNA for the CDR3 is TGTGCCAGCAGCTCCCAGACAGGGGGCGCCTATGGCTACACCTTC. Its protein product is CASSSQTGGAYGYTF.

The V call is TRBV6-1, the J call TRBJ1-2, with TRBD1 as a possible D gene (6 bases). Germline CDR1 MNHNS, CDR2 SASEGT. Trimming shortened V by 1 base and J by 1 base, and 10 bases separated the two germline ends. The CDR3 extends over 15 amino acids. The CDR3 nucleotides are TGTGCCAGCAGTGAAGGAGGACAGATTAACTATGGCTACACCTTC. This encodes CASSEGGQINYGYTF.

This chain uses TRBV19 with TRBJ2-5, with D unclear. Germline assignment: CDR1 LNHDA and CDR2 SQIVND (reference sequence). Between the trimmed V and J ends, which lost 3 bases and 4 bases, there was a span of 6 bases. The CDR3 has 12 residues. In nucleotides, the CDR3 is TGTGCCAGTAGTATGAGTAGAGAGACCCAGTACTTC. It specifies CASSMSRETQYF.